This T cell receptor (beta chain) appears in the sequencing data of a study of blood T cell repertoires in COVID-19. The trim removed 2 bases at V and 9 bases at J, leaving 7 bases unmatched. Per the germline V gene, CDR1 is KGHDR and CDR2 is SFDVKD. The CDR3 sequence is 15 residues long. TCRdb's table, derived via immunoSEQ multiplex PCR, lists solely in-frame clones and lacks some. The sample yields about 260,000 clones, roughly 88% seen once. This TCR was recovered from a woman between 40 and 50 years old with acute COVID-19. The chain couples TRBV24-1 to TRBJ2-1; 9 bases are a match to TRBD1. The source material was PBMCs or T cells enriched from blood (not recorded which). As DNA, the CDR3 is TGTGCCACCAGTGATTCATCACAGGGGGCCGGTGAGCAGTTCTTC. It is translated as CATSDSSQGAGEQFF.